These 20 T cell receptor beta chains share one sample of origin, sequenced in a study of radiotherapy plus CTLA-4 blockade in lung cancer. The method was immunoSEQ multiplex PCR; TCRdb's version includes in-frame clones alone and lacks a portion of them. In the table there are about 77,000 clones, just under 75% of which are singletons. Sequences were derived from peripheral blood, sampled from a patient treated with radiotherapy plus ipilimumab. The receptors here all came from a human donor with non-small cell lung cancer whose response to radiotherapy plus ipilimumab could not be evaluated.

The V and J genes are TRBV19 and TRBJ1-5, with no clear D. Germline CDR1 reads LNHDA; CDR2 reads SQIVND (reference sequence). This CDR3 is 17 amino acids long. V was trimmed by 5 bases and J by 1 base, leaving 18 bases between them. The CDR3 here is CASSGNPGSGSNQPQHF. The DNA for the CDR3 is TGTGCCAGTAGTGGAAATCCCGGGAGCGGGAGCAATCAGCCCCAGCATTTT. Based on the CDR3 plus reference TRBV19 and TRBJ1-5, the full variable domain is DGGITQSPKYLFRKEGQNVTLSCEQNLNHDAMYWYRQDPGQGLRLIYYSQIVNDFQKGDIAEGYSVSREKKESFPLTVTSAQKNPTAFYLCASSGNPGSGSNQPQHFGDGTRLSIL.

V and J are TRBV4-1 and TRBJ1-3; no clear D. Trimming left V 0 bases short and J 0 bases short, with 15 bases between. The CDR3 covers 18 residues. Germline V lookup: CDR1 MGHRA, CDR2 YSYEKL. Here the CDR3 reads CASSQDGPGLGSGNTIYF. CDR3 coding DNA: TGCGCCAGCAGCCAAGATGGTCCGGGTTTGGGCTCTGGAAACACCATATATTTT.

V usage is TRBV30 and J usage is TRBJ2-2; 11 bases map to TRBD2. V was pared by 3 bases and J by 6 bases, with 12 bases of the junction left unmatched. The CDR3 has 17 residues. Germline V gives CDR1 GTSNPN, CDR2 SVGIG (reference sequence). The CDR3 protein is CAWRLAGVFFGAGELFF. The CDR3, as DNA: TGTGCCTGGAGACTAGCGGGAGTCTTTTTTGGAGCCGGGGAGCTGTTTTTT.

The chain recombines TRBV28 with TRBJ1-4, with D perhaps TRBD1 (6 bases). Germline CDR1 and CDR2: MDHEN and SYDVKM. This CDR3 is 17 amino acids long. V gave up 3 bases and J gave up 10 bases, with 24 bases separating them. CDR3 coding DNA: TGTGCCAGCAGTTTTCGTACGGGGTGGGGAGGGGGACCAAAACTGTTTTTT. It encodes CASSFRTGWGGGPKLFF.

V usage is TRBV19 and J usage is TRBJ2-7; 8 positions match TRBD1. The ends lost 6 bases at V and 3 bases at J; junction bases unmatched: 10. Germline-derived CDR1 and CDR2 are LNHDA and SQIVND (reference sequence). The CDR3 has 15 residues. CDR3 DNA sequence: TGTGCCAGTAGGGGCCGAGACAGGGGTATCTACGAGCAGTACTTC. This codes for CASRGRDRGIYEQYF.

This clone appeared once. This chain uses TRBV6-5 with TRBJ2-7; TRBD1 matches at 10 bases. The germline V gene encodes CDR1 MNHEY and CDR2 SVGAGI. The CDR3 length is 16 residues. V dropped 2 bases and J dropped 7; count of bases not matched to a gene: 11. This CDR3 is CASSYNKDRGELEQYF. For the CDR3, the DNA is TGTGCCAGCAGTTACAATAAGGACAGGGGGGAGTTGGAGCAGTACTTC.

This clone has more than one count but fewer than ten. This chain uses TRBV28 with TRBJ1-2; perhaps TRBD1 as D (6 bases). Trimming left V 7 bases short and J 2 bases short, with 20 bases between. The CDR3 contains 16 residues. Germline V CDR1 and CDR2: MDHEN, SYDVKM. This chain's CDR3 is CASTMGAGATNYGYTF. The CDR3 DNA follows: TGTGCCAGCACCATGGGGGCAGGGGCTACGAACTATGGCTACACCTTC.

The gene calls are TRBV2 and TRBJ2-2; the D gene is possibly TRBD1 (6 bases). Germline V gene lookup returns CDR1 SNHLY and CDR2 FYNNEI. This CDR3 is built from 15 residues. Trimming stripped 1 base from V and 5 bases from J, with 11 bases between. Here the CDR3 DNA reads TGTGCCAGCAGTGAAGAGCAGGGGAGAACCGGGGAGCTGTTTTTT. Amino acids: CASSEEQGRTGELFF.

This clone was counted only a few times. The chain couples TRBV7-2 to TRBJ1-5, with 9 bases lining up with TRBD1. V lost 5 bases and J lost 8; bases outside the gene matches: 7. Germline CDR1 is SGHTA and CDR2 is FQGNSA. This CDR3 contains 14 residues. CDR3 sequence reads: CASSPGQGLKPQHF. CDR3 in DNA: TGTGCCAGCAGCCCGGGACAGGGTTTGAAGCCCCAGCATTTT.

The CDR3, as DNA: TGTGCCAGCAGAGAGGCAGGGAACATCGGTTACGAGCAGTACTTC. This codes for CASREAGNIGYEQYF. The chain couples TRBV6-5 to TRBJ2-7; D is perhaps TRBD1 (5 bases). CDR1 MNHEY and CDR2 SVGAGI come from the germline V gene. The CDR3 is 15 amino acids. Trimming removed 6 bases at V and 4 bases at J, with 19 bases between.

This clone was seen only a few times. This chain joins TRBV10-3 and TRBJ1-2; 8 bases map to TRBD1. The CDR3 consists of 18 residues. V trimming: 1 base; J trimming: 0 bases; junction bases outside the gene matches: 10. The germline V gene has CDR1 ENHRY and CDR2 SYGVKD. For the CDR3, the DNA is TGTGCCATCAGTGAGTGGCCCGGGACAGGAGACTCTAACTATGGCTACACCTTC. This sequence encodes CAISEWPGTGDSNYGYTF.

This clone was counted between two and nine times. V and J are TRBV19 and TRBJ2-7; 7 bases match TRBD2. Germline V gene lookup returns CDR1 LNHDA and CDR2 SQIVND (reference sequence). The CDR3 length is 15 residues. V lost 2 bases and J lost 3; bases outside the gene matches: 7. The CDR3 region has the DNA TGTGCCAGTAGTATACGTGGGACTATGAACTACGAGCAGTACTTC. It is translated as CASSIRGTMNYEQYF.

This sequence joins TRBV7-2 and TRBJ2-2; D possibly corresponds to TRBD2 (6 bases). The CDR3 length is 13 residues. CDR1 is SGHTA and CDR2 is FQGNSA in the germline V gene. V lost 5 bases and J 8 bases, leaving 12 bases between the germline ends. CDR3 in DNA: TGTGCCAGCAGCCGACTAGTTGTGGGGGAGCTGTTTTTT. Amino acid sequence: CASSRLVVGELFF. The full variable domain, rest sourced from reference TRBV7-2 and TRBJ2-2, is GAGVSQSPSNKVTEKGKDVELRCDPISGHTALYWYRQSLGQGLEFLIYFQGNSAPDKSGLPSDRFSAERTGGSVSTLTIQRTQQEDSAVYLCASSRLVVGELFFGEGSRLTVL.

V usage is TRBV11-3 and J usage is TRBJ2-7, with TRBD1 as a possible D gene (6 bases). The ends were cut back, 2 bases at V and 4 bases at J, with 21 bases in the middle. The CDR3 length is 17 residues. In germline, CDR1 is SGHNT, CDR2 YENEEA. CDR3 amino acids: CASSLPFPFTGKYEQYF. The CDR3 region has the DNA TGTGCCAGCAGCTTACCGTTCCCTTTTACAGGGAAGTACGAGCAGTACTTC.

The chain links TRBV19 to TRBJ1-1; D is unclear. V was shortened by 7 bases and J by 0 bases, with 9 bases between the two germline ends. CDR1 is LNHDA, CDR2 SQIVND, per germline (reference sequence). The CDR3 sequence is 13 residues long. The CDR3 reads CASTDFMNTEAFF. The CDR3 DNA reads as TGTGCCAGTACGGACTTCATGAACACTGAAGCTTTCTTT.

This chain links TRBV4-1 with TRBJ2-7; 8 positions match TRBD1. The ends lost 3 bases at V and 2 bases at J; junction bases unmatched: 3. In germline, CDR1 is MGHRA, CDR2 YSYEKL. The CDR3 extends over 14 amino acids. CDR3 residues: CASSHATGAYEQYF. The CDR3 bases are TGCGCCAGCAGCCATGCGACAGGGGCCTACGAGCAGTACTTC.

The chain recombines TRBV19 with TRBJ1-1, with 8 bases that match TRBD1. This CDR3 has 16 residues. V lost 3 bases, J lost 4 bases, and 10 bases stayed unmatched. Germline V gene data show CDR1 as LNHDA and CDR2 as SQIVND (reference sequence). For the CDR3, the DNA is TGTGCCAGTAGTATCATTACCGGGACAGGACGCACTGAAGCTTTCTTT. Translated: CASSIITGTGRTEAFF.

The chain joins TRBV14 to TRBJ2-2; TRBD2 aligns across 11 bases. This CDR3 is built from 16 residues. Germline CDR1 reads SGHDN; CDR2 reads FVKESK. The V gene end was trimmed by 4 bases and the J gene end by 6 bases; junction bases not matched to a gene: 7. The CDR3 region is CASSPVPGLAAGELFF. CDR3 nucleotide sequence: TGTGCCAGCAGCCCTGTCCCGGGACTAGCGGCCGGGGAGCTGTTTTTT.

The chain joins TRBV6-6 to TRBJ1-2; 10 positions agree with TRBD1. The germline V gene encodes CDR1 MNHNY and CDR2 SVGAGI (reference sequence). V dropped 5 bases and J dropped 5; count of bases not matched to a gene: 8. CDR3 length: 15 amino acids. The CDR3 loop reads CASSRRQGARYGYTF. CDR3 DNA: TGTGCCAGCAGTCGAAGACAGGGGGCGCGGTATGGCTACACCTTC.

The chain carries TRBV7-9 and TRBJ2-3, with TRBD2 as a possible D gene (5 bases). The germline gives CDR1 SEHNR, CDR2 FQNEAQ (reference sequence). Trimming cost V 4 bases and J 2 bases, with 13 bases left between them. This CDR3 has 15 amino acids. CDR3 amino acids: CASSSVERFTDTQYF. DNA for the CDR3: TGTGCCAGCAGCTCCGTTGAGCGGTTCACAGATACGCAGTATTTT.